Shown below are 8 T cell receptor beta chains from a single sample sequenced in a study of identical twins. From the 5' RACE reads, TCRdb called clonotypes with MiXCR, one entry per CDR3 protein. The table shows under 1 million distinct CDR3 sequences, with 10% to 15% occurring only once. In addition, the sample was reused for a study of yellow fever vaccine responses in identical twins.

The specimen was PBMCs. Receptor source: a woman aged 18-29 years in good health.

The J gene is TRBJ2-3, the V gene TRBV20-1; perhaps TRBD2 as D (6 bases). From germline, CDR1 is DFQATT and CDR2 SNEGSKA (reference sequence). CDR3 length equals 14 residues. V lost 4 bases, J lost 5 bases, and 16 bases lay in between. The CDR3: CSANQGLKGDTQYF. DNA of the CDR3: TGCAGTGCTAACCAGGGACTCAAGGGAGATACGCAGTATTTT.

The chain combines TRBV7-2 with TRBJ2-7; TRBD2 aligns across 11 bases. Germline values: CDR1 SGHTA, CDR2 FQGNSA. The V segment lost 1 base and the J segment 5 bases; nucleotides outside the gene matches: 7. The CDR3 length is 16 residues. CDR3 residues: CASSLEGLLAGDEQYV. In nucleotides, the CDR3 is TGTGCCAGCAGCTTAGAAGGTTTACTAGCGGGGGACGAGCAGTACGTC.

Notes on this clonotype: One junction end does not reproduce the germline sequence, and a read error may be involved. J is TRBJ2-2 and V is TRBV5-1; D may be TRBD2 (5 bases). The CDR3 sequence is 12 residues long. The V gene's germline CDR1 is SGHRS and CDR2 YFSETQ. The CDR3 DNA is TGCGCCAGCAGCCCCGACACCGGGGAGCCGTTTTTT. It translates to CASSPDTGEPFF. The whole variable domain, filled in from reference TRBV5-1 and TRBJ2-2, reads KAGVTQTPRYLIKTRGQQVTLSCSPISGHRSVSWYQQTPGQGLQFLFEYFSETQRNKGNFPGRFSGRQFSNSRSEMNVSTLELGDSALYLCASSPDTGEPFFGEGSRLTVL.

This clonotype was recorded at least ten times. The chain is built from TRBV9 and TRBJ2-1, with D perhaps TRBD2 (6 bases). Germline V lookup: CDR1 SGDLS, CDR2 YYNGEE. The CDR3 runs to 14 residues. V lost 6 bases and J 0 bases, leaving 10 bases between the germline ends. Here the CDR3 reads CASNLGGSYNEQFF. CDR3 sequence (DNA): TGTGCCAGCAACCTCGGGGGCTCCTACAATGAGCAGTTCTTC.

This chain links TRBV29-1 with TRBJ2-5; D is perhaps TRBD2 (6 bases). This CDR3 spans 13 amino acids. The V end lost 6 bases, the J end lost 2 bases, and 13 bases lay between the germline ends. The germline V gene has CDR1 SQVTM and CDR2 ANQGSEA. CDR3 residues: CSVARRVQETQYF. CDR3 bases: TGCAGCGTCGCGCGGAGGGTGCAAGAGACCCAGTACTTC.

This clonotype showed up many times. The genes are TRBV12-3 or TRBV12-4 and TRBJ1-6, with TRBD1 matching over 8 bases. V was pared by 4 bases and J by 9 bases, with 8 bases of the junction left unmatched. The CDR3 contains 15 residues. This CDR3 reads CASSSRTGTSSPLHF. As DNA, the CDR3 is TGTGCCAGCAGTTCTAGGACAGGGACGAGTTCACCCCTCCACTTT.

This clonotype was picked up many times. The rearrangement joins TRBV12-3 or TRBV12-4 to TRBJ1-1; 9 nucleotides line up with TRBD1. This CDR3 spans 15 amino acids. V shed 6 bases, J shed 5 bases, and the junction held 10 bases outside the gene matches. The CDR3: CASSPGQGGETEAFF. DNA for the CDR3: TGTGCCAGCAGCCCGGGACAGGGCGGAGAGACTGAAGCTTTCTTT.

There are a few counts of this clonotype. The J gene is TRBJ2-3, the V gene TRBV5-1; 13 bases map to TRBD2. Germline lookup yields CDR1 SGHRS and CDR2 YFSETQ. J lost 5 bases, V lost 2 bases, and 8 bases had no gene match. The CDR3 covers 17 residues. The CDR3 DNA sequence: TGCGCCAGCAGCTTTGGACTAGCGGGAGTGGTTGGAGATACGCAGTATTTT. Translation: CASSFGLAGVVGDTQYF.